The entry below describes one TCR beta chain. Antigen: not known. These data are taken from a study of cytomegalovirus exposure and HLA in healthy donors. Study-wide points: A previous analysis found most TCR beta V segments productive roughly 87% or roughly 30% of the time. Sequencing depth roughly uniform across donors was assumed in presence/absence analyses. A later analysis found that most CMV-associated TCR beta chains appeared HLA-restricted.

The PCR contained 60 Vbeta and 13 Jbeta primers. Authors' analysis steps: Roughly 11 million shared chains were among some 80 million unique TCR beta chains counted in a later analysis. Sequencing used immunoSEQ multiplex PCR; TCRdb keeps in-frame clones, though not all of them. V and J calls plus clone size are reproduced from that table; the DNA served to infer D and trimming. Of tens of thousands of clones in the sample, roughly four fifths were seen once. Germline V gene sequence: CDR1 SGHNT, CDR2 YYREEE (reference sequence). V gave up 1 base and J gave up 6 bases, with 11 bases separating them. There are 15 residues in the CDR3.

Material for sequencing was PBMCs. This sequence was found in a human donor in good health. This chain connects TRBV5-4 to TRBJ1-6, with D uncertain. The CDR3 spells CASSLNGLGNSPLHF. The DNA of the CDR3 is TGTGCCAGCAGCTTGAACGGTCTCGGTAATTCACCCCTCCACTTT.